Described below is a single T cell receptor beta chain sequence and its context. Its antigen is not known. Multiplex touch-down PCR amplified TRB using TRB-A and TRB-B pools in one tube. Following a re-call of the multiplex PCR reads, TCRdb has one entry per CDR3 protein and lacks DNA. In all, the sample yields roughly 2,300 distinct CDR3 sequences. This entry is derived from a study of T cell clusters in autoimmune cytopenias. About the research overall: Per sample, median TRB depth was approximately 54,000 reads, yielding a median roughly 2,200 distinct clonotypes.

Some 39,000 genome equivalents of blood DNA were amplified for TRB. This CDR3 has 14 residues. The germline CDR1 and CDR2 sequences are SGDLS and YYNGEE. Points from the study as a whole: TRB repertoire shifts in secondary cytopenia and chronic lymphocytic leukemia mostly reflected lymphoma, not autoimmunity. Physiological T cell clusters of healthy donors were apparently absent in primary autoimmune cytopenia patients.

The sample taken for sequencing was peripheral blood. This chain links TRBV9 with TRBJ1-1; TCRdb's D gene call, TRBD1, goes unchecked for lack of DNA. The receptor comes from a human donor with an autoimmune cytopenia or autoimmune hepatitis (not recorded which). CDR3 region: CASSVDGDVTEAFF.